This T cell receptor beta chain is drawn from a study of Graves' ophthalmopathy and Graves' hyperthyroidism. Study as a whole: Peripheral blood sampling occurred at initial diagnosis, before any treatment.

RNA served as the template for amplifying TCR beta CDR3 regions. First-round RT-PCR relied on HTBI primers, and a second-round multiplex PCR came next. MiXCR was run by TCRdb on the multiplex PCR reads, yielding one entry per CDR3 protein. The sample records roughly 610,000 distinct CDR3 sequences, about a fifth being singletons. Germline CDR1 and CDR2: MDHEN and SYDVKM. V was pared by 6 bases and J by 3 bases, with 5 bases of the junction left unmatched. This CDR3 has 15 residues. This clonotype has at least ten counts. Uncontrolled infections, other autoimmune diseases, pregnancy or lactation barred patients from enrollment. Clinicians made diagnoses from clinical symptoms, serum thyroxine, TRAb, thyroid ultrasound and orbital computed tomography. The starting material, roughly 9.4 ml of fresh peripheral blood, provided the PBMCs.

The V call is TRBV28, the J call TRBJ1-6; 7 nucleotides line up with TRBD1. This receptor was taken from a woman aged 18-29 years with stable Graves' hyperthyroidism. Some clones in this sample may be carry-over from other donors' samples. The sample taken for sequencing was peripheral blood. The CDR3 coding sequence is TGTGCCAGCAGCTCTGGGACAGACTATAATTCACCCCTCCACTTT. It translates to CASSSGTDYNSPLHF.